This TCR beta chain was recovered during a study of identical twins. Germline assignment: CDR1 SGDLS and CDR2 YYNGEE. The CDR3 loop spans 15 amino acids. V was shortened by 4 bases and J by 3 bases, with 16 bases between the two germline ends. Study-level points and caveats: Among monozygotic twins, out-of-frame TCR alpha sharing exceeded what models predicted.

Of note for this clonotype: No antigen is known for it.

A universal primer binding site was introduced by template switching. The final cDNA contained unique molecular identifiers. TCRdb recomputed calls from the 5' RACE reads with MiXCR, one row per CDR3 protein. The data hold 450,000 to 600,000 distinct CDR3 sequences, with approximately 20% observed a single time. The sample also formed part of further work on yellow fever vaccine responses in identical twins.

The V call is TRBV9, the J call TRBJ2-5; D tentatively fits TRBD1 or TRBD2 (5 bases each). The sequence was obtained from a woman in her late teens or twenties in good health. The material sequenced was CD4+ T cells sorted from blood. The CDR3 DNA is TGTGCCAGCAGCCCCCGCCGGGACGATAAAGAGACCCAGTACTTC. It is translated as CASSPRRDDKETQYF.